In this sample, the clone carrying this T cell receptor beta chain turned up a few times. The entry originates in a study of molecular identifiers for immune sequencing clone quantification. Looked up from germline, CDR1 is SGDLS and CDR2 is YYNGEE. With 4 bases removed from V and 0 bases from J, the gap between germline ends came to 13 bases. The length of the CDR3 is 15 residues. Previously published methods and listed TCR primers were used for the bulk TCR libraries. TCRdb reprocessed the PCR reads via MiXCR and lists one record per CDR3 protein. Seen here are about 640,000 distinct CDR3 sequences, about 20% observed once, and the top ten hold 0.85%.

This chain links TRBV9 with TRBJ1-2; D is possibly TRBD1 (6 bases). The specimen sequenced was naive CD8+ T cells from blood, with Jurkat cell RNA spiked in. Subset here: FACS-sorted CD8+CD4-CCR7+CD45RA+ naive T cells. The sequence came from a human donor in good health. Some libraries in this study had Jurkat cell RNA spiked in. CDR3: CASSLTGTTNYGYTF. The CDR3 DNA reads TGTGCCAGCAGCCTCACAGGGACAACTAACTATGGCTACACCTTC.